The 2 T cell receptor beta chains below come from one sample, sequenced in a study of graft-versus-host responses after intestinal transplantation (dated by TCRdb to about 2021). Dithiothreitol, EDTA incubations and collagenase D digestion were used to isolate intraepithelial and lamina propria lymphocytes from graft specimens. The protocol used for the library was the immunoSEQ multiplex PCR assay. Here the immuneACCESS table is served through TCRdb, limited to in-frame sequences with V and J called. Missing clones are a known gap in these copies; in checked studies unresolved V genes cover under half, and the rest lacks a known reason. For this sample the table gives fewer than 20,000 clones, of which 80% were detected only once. 18% of the sample goes to the ten largest clones. The sample was ileum tissue, taken roughly 3.5 months after intestinal transplant. These receptors originate from a human patient who received an intestinal transplant, so some T cells may come from the graft donor.

V usage is TRBV11-2 and J usage is TRBJ1-1; D remains ambiguous. The V and J ends lost 4 bases and 5 bases respectively, with 11 bases between them. This CDR3 is built from 13 residues. The germline V gene encodes CDR1 SGHAT and CDR2 FQNNGV. CDR3 sequence reads: CASSSETWTEAFF. In DNA, the CDR3 is TGTGCCAGCAGCTCAGAGACGTGGACTGAAGCTTTCTTT.

V gene TRBV29-1 combines with J gene TRBJ1-1; maybe TRBD1 (5 bases). The germline gives CDR1 SQVTM, CDR2 ANQGSEA. The CDR3 sequence is 13 residues long. The V and J ends lost 4 bases and 4 bases respectively, with 13 bases between them. Here the CDR3 DNA reads TGCAGCGTTGGTGGGGGATGGGGCACTGAAGCTTTCTTT. Translating gives CSVGGGWGTEAFF. The whole variable domain, remainder taken from reference TRBV29-1 and TRBJ1-1, is SAVISQKPSRDICQRGTSLTIQCQVDSQVTMMFWYRQQPGQSLTLIATANQGSEATYESGFVIDKFPISRPNLTFSTLTVSNMSPEDSSIYLCSVGGGWGTEAFFGQGTRLTVV.